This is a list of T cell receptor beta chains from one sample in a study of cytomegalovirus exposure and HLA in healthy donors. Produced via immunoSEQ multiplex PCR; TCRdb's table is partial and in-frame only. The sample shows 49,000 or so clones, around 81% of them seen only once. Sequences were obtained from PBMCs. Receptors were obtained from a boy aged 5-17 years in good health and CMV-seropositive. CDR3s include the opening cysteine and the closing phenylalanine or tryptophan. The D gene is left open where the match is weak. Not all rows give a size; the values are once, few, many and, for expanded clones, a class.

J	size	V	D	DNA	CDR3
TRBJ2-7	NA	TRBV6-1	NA	TGTGCCAGCAGTGAAGCGACAGGAGCAGGCTACGAGCAGTACTTC	CASSEATGAGYEQYF
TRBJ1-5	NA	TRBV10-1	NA	TGCGCCAGCAGTGAGTCGAAGACCGGCCGAAGGGACTCGCAGGGACCCCAGCATTTT	CASSESKTGRRDSQGPQHF
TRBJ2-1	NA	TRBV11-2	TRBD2	TGTGCCAGCAGCATGCTAGCGGGGGGATACAATGAGCAGTTCTTC	CASSMLAGGYNEQFF
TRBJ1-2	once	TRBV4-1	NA	TGCGCCAGCAGCCAAGGGGCAGGCCTCTATGGCTACACCTTC	CASSQGAGLYGYTF
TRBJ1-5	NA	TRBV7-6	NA	TGTGCCAGCAGCTTAGCAGCTATTACGAATCAGCCCCAGCATTTT	CASSLAAITNQPQHF
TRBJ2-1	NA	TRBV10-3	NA	TGTGCCATCAGTGGGGTCTTAGGGGACAATGAGCAGTTCTTC	CAISGVLGDNEQFF
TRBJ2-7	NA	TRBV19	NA	TGTGCCAGTAGTATAATCGGAGCAAAGGAGGGAAGCGACGAGCAGTACTTC	CASSIIGAKEGSDEQYF
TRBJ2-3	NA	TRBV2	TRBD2	TGTGCCAGCAGGGCAAGAGGTAGCGGGGGGGCAGATACGCAGTATTTT	CASRARGSGGADTQYF
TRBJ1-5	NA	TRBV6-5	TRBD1	TGTGCCAGCAGGCAGACAGGGTTTATTGATCAGCCCCAGCATTTT	CASRQTGFIDQPQHF
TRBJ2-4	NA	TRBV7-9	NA	TGTTCCAGCAGCTTTGGGGGGTCCTCGAACCGTGAAAACATTCAGTACTTC	CSSSFGGSSNRENIQYF
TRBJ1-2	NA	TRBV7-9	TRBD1	TGTGCCAGCAGCGCCTGGGACAGGGCAGTTGAAGGCTACACCTTC	CASSAWDRAVEGYTF
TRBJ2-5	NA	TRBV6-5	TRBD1	TGTGCCAGCAGTTACGGAACACAGGGGGGGACCCAGTACTTC	CASSYGTQGGTQYF
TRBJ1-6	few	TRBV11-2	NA	TGTGCCAGCAGCTTAACCCGGGAATATAATTCACCCCTCCACTTT	CASSLTREYNSPLHF
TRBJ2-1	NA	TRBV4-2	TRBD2	TGTGCCAGCAGCCTGGGGACTAGCGGGAGCTCCTACAATGAGCAGTTCTTC	CASSLGTSGSSYNEQFF
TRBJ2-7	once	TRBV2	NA	TGTGCCAGCAGTGAGGGTCAGGTTCTTGACGAGCAGTACTTC	CASSEGQVLDEQYF
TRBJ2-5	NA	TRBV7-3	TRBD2	TGTGCCAGCAGCTTACTAGGGAGGGACCAAGAGACCCAGTACTTC	CASSLLGRDQETQYF
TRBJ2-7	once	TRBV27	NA	TGTGCCAGCAGCAGGCGTGGGGGGTTCTACGAGCAGTACTTC	CASSRRGGFYEQYF
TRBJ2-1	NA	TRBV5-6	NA	TGTGCCAGCAGTACCGGGGCCGTGGGGGGGCAGTTCTTC	CASSTGAVGGQFF
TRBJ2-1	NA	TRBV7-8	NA	TGTGCCAGCAGCTCCAGTGGGCTACTTCAGGTCAATGAGCAGTTCTTC	CASSSSGLLQVNEQFF
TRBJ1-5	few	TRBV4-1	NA	TGCGCCAGCAGTCAGTCAGGGTTTGTACTTCAGCCCCAGCATTTT	CASSQSGFVLQPQHF
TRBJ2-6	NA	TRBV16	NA	TGTGCCAGCAGCCTCCTTCCGGGGGCCAACGTCCTGACTTTC	CASSLLPGANVLTF
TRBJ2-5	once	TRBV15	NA	TGTGCCACCCAACACCGAGGACTAAACGAGGAGACCCAGTACTTC	CATQHRGLNEETQYF
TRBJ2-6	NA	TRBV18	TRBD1	TGTGCCAGCTCACCGCCGAGGGGGCCTGGGGCCAACGTCCTGACTTTC	CASSPPRGPGANVLTF
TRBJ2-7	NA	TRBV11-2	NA	TGTGCCAGCAGTAGCGTAAGCTCCTACGAGCAGTACTTC	CASSSVSSYEQYF
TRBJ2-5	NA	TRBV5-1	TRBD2	TGCGCCAGCAGCACAAGCGGGGGCCGCCAAGAGACCCAGTACTTC	CASSTSGGRQETQYF
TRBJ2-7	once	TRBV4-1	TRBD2	TGCGCCAGCAGCCTTTCTCGGGACTACTCCTACGAGCAGTACTTC	CASSLSRDYSYEQYF
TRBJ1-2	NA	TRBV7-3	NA	TGTGCCAGCAGGCTGAGGGGAGGGGGCTATGGCTACACCTTC	CASRLRGGGYGYTF
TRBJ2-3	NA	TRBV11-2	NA	TGTGCCAGCAGCCGTCGACTAGAAATGTCTGCGGATACGCAGTATTTT	CASSRRLEMSADTQYF
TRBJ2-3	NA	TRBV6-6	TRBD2	TGTGCCAGCAGTTACTCGAGTAGCGGGGAGAATTATACGCAGTATTTT	CASSYSSSGENYTQYF
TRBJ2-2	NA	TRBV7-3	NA	TGTGCCAGCAGCCCCGAAACTTACGGGGAGCTGTTTTTT	CASSPETYGELFF
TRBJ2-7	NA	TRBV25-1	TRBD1	TGTGCCAGCAGCCCCCCCCAGACAGGGGGTTCCTACGAGCAGTACTTC	CASSPPQTGGSYEQYF
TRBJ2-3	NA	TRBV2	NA	TGTGCCAGCAGTATTCGCCGGGAGGATACGCAGTATTTT	CASSIRREDTQYF
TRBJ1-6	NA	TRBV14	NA	TGTGCCAGCAGCCAAGAATTCCGGAATTCACCCCTCCACTTT	CASSQEFRNSPLHF
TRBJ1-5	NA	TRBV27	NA	TGTGCCAGCGGTATGGGGGGTCAGCCCCAGCATTTT	CASGMGGQPQHF
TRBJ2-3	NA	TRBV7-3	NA	TGTGCCAGCAGCACATCGAATGAGGTTACAGATACGCAGTATTTT	CASSTSNEVTDTQYF
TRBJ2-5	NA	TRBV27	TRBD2	TGTGCCAGCGGCCCCGGGGGGGCGGTGACCCAGTACTTC	CASGPGGAVTQYF
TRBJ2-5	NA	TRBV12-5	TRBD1	TGTGCTAGTGGACGACAGGGGACGCAGGAGACCCAGTACTTC	CASGRQGTQETQYF
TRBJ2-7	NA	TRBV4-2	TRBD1	TGTGCCAGCAGCCAAGAAGCATCGGACAGGGGGCACGAGCAGTACTTC	CASSQEASDRGHEQYF
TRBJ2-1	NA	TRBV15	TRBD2	TGTGCCACCAGCTCACGGGGGGGCGGGTATGAGCAGTTCTTC	CATSSRGGGYEQFF
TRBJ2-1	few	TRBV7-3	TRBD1	TGTGCCAGCAGCTTAAAGCAGGGGGCAAGGTTAAATGAGCAGTTCTTC	CASSLKQGARLNEQFF